The 27 T cell receptor beta chains in this list originate from one sample, sequenced in a study of T cells in Graves' hyperthyroidism and ophthalmopathy. Amplification of TCR beta CDR3 regions was performed using RNA transcripts as template. The study used the HTBI primer set for a first-round RT-PCR of the TCR CDR3. TCRdb analysed the multiplex PCR reads with MiXCR anew, one entry per CDR3 protein. The sample lists 300,000 or so distinct CDR3 sequences, roughly a fifth occurring once. The specimen sequenced was blood. All receptors derive from a woman aged 50 to 60 with Graves' hyperthyroidism.

The chain carries TRBV6-5 and TRBJ1-2; no clear D. Trimming took off 4 bases at V and 4 bases at J, with 10 bases between the two ends. The germline gives CDR1 MNHEY, CDR2 SVGAGI. The CDR3 has 13 amino acids. CDR3 sequence reads: CASSFSPAYGYTF. In nucleotides, the CDR3 is TGTGCCAGCAGTTTTTCACCCGCCTATGGCTACACCTTC.

This clonotype came up many times. The V gene is TRBV7-8, the J gene TRBJ2-3; TRBD2 agrees at 10 bases. The germline gives CDR1 SGHVS, CDR2 FQNEAQ. J was trimmed by 0 bases and V by 5 bases; bases with no gene match: 5. CDR3 length: 16 amino acids. The DNA of the CDR3 is TGTGCCAGCAGCCCCAGGACTAGCGGTAGCACAGATACGCAGTATTTT. It yields the protein CASSPRTSGSTDTQYF. The variable domain in full, completed from reference TRBV7-8 and TRBJ2-3, reads GAGVSQSPRYKVAKRGQDVALRCDPISGHVSLFWYQQALGQGPEFLTYFQNEAQLDKSGLPSDRFFAERPEGSVSTLKIQRTQQEDSAVYLCASSPRTSGSTDTQYFGPGTRLTVL.

This clonotype appeared many times. This CDR3 reads CASSAGTSGRRAYNEQFF. The CDR3 DNA reads TGTGCCAGCAGTGCCGGGACTAGCGGGAGGAGGGCCTACAATGAGCAGTTCTTC. J is TRBJ2-1 and V is TRBV28; TRBD2 aligns across 15 bases. This CDR3 region has 18 residues. Unmatched junction bases numbered 7, after V lost 5 bases and J lost 2 bases. Germline V lookup: CDR1 MDHEN, CDR2 SYDVKM.

The J gene is TRBJ1-2, the V gene TRBV12-3 or TRBV12-4; D not certain. This CDR3 comprises 13 residues. The ends were cut back, 1 base at V and 6 bases at J, with 9 bases in the middle. CDR3 amino acids: CASSLDYGDGYTF. CDR3 bases: TGTGCCAGCAGTTTAGATTACGGGGATGGCTACACCTTC.

The chain uses TRBV11-3 and TRBJ1-6, with 7 bases aligning to TRBD1. Per the germline V gene, CDR1 is SGHNT and CDR2 is YENEEA. The CDR3 consists of 15 residues. V gave up 2 bases and J gave up 7 bases; unmatched junction bases: 5. The CDR3 DNA follows: TGTGCCAGCAGCTTATCTACAGGGGAAAATTCACCCCTCCACTTT. Its translation is CASSLSTGENSPLHF.

The V and J genes are TRBV27 and TRBJ2-3; 9 nucleotides align to TRBD2. The CDR3 consists of 16 residues. Per germline, CDR1 MNHEY and CDR2 SMNVEV (reference sequence). V shed 7 bases, J shed 6 bases, and the junction held 14 bases outside the gene matches. CDR3 coding DNA: TGTGCCAGCATCCCATGGGGGCTAGCGGGAACGGATACGCAGTATTTT. Amino acid sequence: CASIPWGLAGTDTQYF.

This clonotype was found many times. The chain has TRBV28 and TRBJ2-7; D ambiguous. The CDR3 runs to 11 residues. V was shortened by 8 bases and J by 3 bases, with 8 bases between the two germline ends. The germline V gene has CDR1 MDHEN and CDR2 SYDVKM. The CDR3 sequence: CASGLIYEQYF. CDR3 bases: TGTGCCAGCGGGCTGATCTACGAGCAGTACTTC.

The chain recombines TRBV11-2 with TRBJ2-5; D may be TRBD1 (5 bases). The CDR3 totals 12 residues. Germline V gene data show CDR1 as SGHAT and CDR2 as FQNNGV. Trimming shortened V by 3 bases and J by 7 bases, and 9 bases separated the two germline ends. CDR3 coding DNA: TGTGCCAGCAGCTTGGGGCCGGGGACCCAGTACTTC. Its translation is CASSLGPGTQYF. Supplemented by reference TRBV11-2 and TRBJ2-5, the full variable domain reads EAGVAQSPRYKIIEKRQSVAFWCNPISGHATLYWYQQILGQGPKLLIQFQNNGVVDDSQLPKDRFSAERLKGVDSTLKIQPAKLEDSAVYLCASSLGPGTQYFGPGTRLLVL.

V gene TRBV5-5 combines with J gene TRBJ1-4; possible D gene TRBD1, 5 bases. CDR3 length: 14 residues. Germline-derived CDR1 and CDR2 are SGHKS and YYEKEE (reference sequence). Trimming pared 0 bases from V and 7 bases from J, leaving 10 bases between. In DNA, the CDR3 is TGTGCCAGCAGCTTGGAGGGGAGGGGTGAAAAACTGTTTTTT. It specifies CASSLEGRGEKLFF. Drawing the rest from reference TRBV5-5 and TRBJ1-4, the complete variable domain is DAGVTQSPTHLIKTRGQQVTLRCSPISGHKSVSWYQQVLGQGPQFIFQYYEKEERGRGNFPDRFSARQFPNYSSELNVNALLLGDSALYLCASSLEGRGEKLFFGSGTQLSVL.

There are a few counts of this clonotype. CDR3 loop: CASSLRQFAEAFF. The CDR3 region has the DNA TGCGCCAGCAGCTTGCGCCAGTTCGCTGAAGCTTTCTTT. This chain links TRBV5-1 with TRBJ1-1, with D uncertain. Germline V gene lookup returns CDR1 SGHRS and CDR2 YFSETQ. This CDR3 contains 13 residues. V shed 1 base and J shed 6 bases, with 10 bases lying between them.

This clonotype was observed at least ten times. The J gene is TRBJ1-2, the V gene TRBV28; TRBD1 matches 8 bases. In germline, CDR1 is MDHEN, CDR2 SYDVKM. CDR3 length: 16 amino acids. V was pared by 5 bases and J by 4 bases, with 12 bases of the junction left unmatched. CDR3 DNA: TGTGCCAGCAGTCCCCTCGGGTTGACAGGGGCCTATGGCTACACCTTC. Residues: CASSPLGLTGAYGYTF.

This clonotype has at least ten counts. The V call is TRBV7-9, the J call TRBJ2-7, with TRBD2 matching over 13 bases. This CDR3 spans 14 amino acids. After removal of 5 bases from V and 6 bases from J, the junction contained 4 bases not matched to a gene. Germline lookup yields CDR1 SEHNR and CDR2 FQNEAQ (reference sequence). CDR3 region: CASSLGLAGAEQYF. CDR3 in DNA: TGTGCCAGCAGCCTAGGACTAGCGGGAGCCGAGCAGTACTTC.

On this clonotype itself: This may be a read error, as it is one base from a much larger clone. The chain has TRBV7-6 and TRBJ2-1, with 7 bases matching TRBD1. This CDR3 spans 13 amino acids. Germline CDR1 reads SGHVS; CDR2 reads FNYEAQ. The CDR3 protein is CASSSYRGYEHFF. CDR3 nucleotides: TGTGCCAGCAGCTCGTACAGGGGATATGAGCATTTCTTC.

The table lists this clonotype with many counts. The chain has TRBV3-1 and TRBJ1-5; TRBD1 agrees at 7 bases. The CDR3 totals 16 residues. V shed 1 base and J 6 bases; nucleotides not matched to a gene: 9. Germline V gives CDR1 LGHDT, CDR2 YNNKEL (reference sequence). The CDR3 sequence is CASSQAVQGQGQPQHF. CDR3 DNA sequence: TGTGCCAGCAGCCAAGCCGTACAGGGGCAGGGTCAGCCCCAGCATTTT.

This clonotype was picked up a small number of times. V usage is TRBV6-2 or TRBV6-3 and J usage is TRBJ1-5; D call uncertain. Trimming stripped 6 bases from V and 2 bases from J, with 14 bases between. The CDR3 consists of 15 residues. Germline CDR1 reads MNHEY; CDR2 reads SVGEGT. The CDR3 here is CASREGVWGNQPQHF. The CDR3, as DNA: TGTGCCAGCAGAGAGGGTGTCTGGGGCAATCAGCCCCAGCATTTT.

The chain is built from TRBV19 and TRBJ2-1; D is possibly TRBD1 (6 bases). V lost 4 bases and J 4 bases, leaving 11 bases between the germline ends. Germline CDR1 is LNHDA and CDR2 is SQIVND (reference sequence). CDR3 size: 14 residues. CDR3 protein: CASSTSTGYNEQFF. The CDR3 DNA follows: TGTGCCAGTAGTACCTCGACAGGTTACAATGAGCAGTTCTTC.

The rearrangement joins TRBV2 to TRBJ1-4; 10 nucleotides align to TRBD1. The CDR3 extends over 14 amino acids. CDR1 is SNHLY, CDR2 FYNNEI, per germline. V lost 7 bases, J lost 7 bases, and 6 bases stayed unmatched. CDR3 nucleotide sequence: TGTGCCAGCATCGGACAGGGGGTAGTTGAAAAACTGTTTTTT. Its translation: CASIGQGVVEKLFF.

This clonotype was detected ten times or more. J is TRBJ1-5 and V is TRBV20-1; D unresolved. The CDR3 totals 13 residues. Germline-derived CDR1 and CDR2 are DFQATT and SNEGSKA (reference sequence). The V and J ends lost 3 bases and 5 bases respectively, with 11 bases between them. Here the CDR3 DNA reads TGCAGTGCTAGTTCTGGCCTCTATCAGCCCCAGCATTTT. It codes for CSASSGLYQPQHF.

The V call is TRBV11-1, the J call TRBJ2-7; D is perhaps TRBD2 (6 bases). V was cut by 1 base and J by 2 bases, with 12 bases left in between. The CDR3 runs 15 residues. The germline gives CDR1 SGHAT, CDR2 FQDESV (reference sequence). CDR3 coding DNA: TGTGCCAGCAGCTTAGAGGTAGCGGCCCCCTACGAGCAGTACTTC. Protein product: CASSLEVAAPYEQYF. Complete variable domain (other parts from reference TRBV11-1 and TRBJ2-7): EAEVAQSPRYKITEKSQAVAFWCDPISGHATLYWYRQILGQGPELLVQFQDESVVDDSQLPKDRFSAERLKGVDSTLKIQPAELGDSAMYLCASSLEVAAPYEQYFGPGTRLTVT.

This clonotype was counted ten times or more. The gene calls are TRBV3-1 and TRBJ2-7; D may be TRBD1 (7 bases). The V end was cut by 3 bases, the J end by 4 bases, with 10 bases between. Germline V gives CDR1 LGHDT, CDR2 YNNKEL (reference sequence). The CDR3 contains 13 residues. The CDR3 region is CASSHRGVYEQYF. CDR3 nucleotide sequence: TGTGCCAGCAGCCACAGGGGGGTTTACGAGCAGTACTTC.

At least ten counts were recorded for this clonotype. The chain combines TRBV7-3 with TRBJ2-3; 8 nucleotides align to TRBD2. Germline V gene sequence: CDR1 SGHTA, CDR2 FQGTGA. The V and J ends lost 5 bases and 9 bases, in that order; junction bases with no gene match: 10. This CDR3 has 14 residues. CDR3 residues: CASSPGLGPGTQYF. As DNA, the CDR3 is TGTGCCAGCAGCCCGGGACTAGGGCCGGGGACGCAGTATTTT.

This clonotype was detected only a few times. CDR3 residues: CASSLAKTLAYTDTQYF. The CDR3 bases are TGTGCCAGCAGCTTAGCCAAAACGCTAGCGTACACAGATACGCAGTATTTT. The J gene is TRBJ2-3, the V gene TRBV7-9, with D perhaps TRBD2 (6 bases). This CDR3 spans 17 amino acids. CDR1 SEHNR and CDR2 FQNEAQ come from the germline V gene (reference sequence). V was clipped by 0 bases and J by 2 bases, with 15 bases between them.

This clonotype showed up many times. The chain couples TRBV29-1 to TRBJ2-1, with D maybe TRBD1 (6 bases). V lost 5 bases and J lost 3, with 14 bases in between. The CDR3 extends over 14 amino acids. CDR1 SQVTM and CDR2 ANQGSEA come from the germline V gene. Written as DNA, the CDR3 is TGCAGCGTTCCCCACAGGGTGAGCTACAATGAGCAGTTCTTC. This translates into CSVPHRVSYNEQFF.

This chain joins TRBV28 and TRBJ2-1, with 9 bases aligning to TRBD2. From germline, CDR1 is MDHEN and CDR2 SYDVKM. The CDR3 loop spans 15 amino acids. V lost 4 bases, J lost 7 bases, and 8 bases stayed unmatched. The CDR3, as DNA: TGTGCCAGCAGTTCGGCCGGGACTAGCACTAATGAGCAGTTCTTC. Its protein is CASSSAGTSTNEQFF.

This clonotype showed up many times. Its ends do not fully match the called genes, so a read error is possible. This sequence joins TRBV28 and TRBJ1-1; possibly TRBD1 for D (6 bases). This CDR3 has 16 amino acids. Looked up from germline, CDR1 is MDHEN and CDR2 is SYDVKM. CDR3 sequence: CASSPADRRMNTGAFF. CDR3 nucleotide sequence: TGTGCCAGCAGTCCCGCGGACAGAAGAATGAACACTGGAGCTTTCTTT.

The table lists this clonotype with many counts. V gene TRBV3-1 combines with J gene TRBJ2-1; 11 bases fit TRBD2. Trimming removed 4 bases from V and 6 bases from J; junction bases left unmatched: 8. The CDR3 is 16 amino acids. Per the germline V gene, CDR1 is LGHDT and CDR2 is YNNKEL (reference sequence). CDR3 loop: CASSPQLAGGPNEQFF. The CDR3, as DNA: TGTGCCAGCAGCCCCCAGTTAGCGGGAGGGCCCAATGAGCAGTTCTTC.

This clonotype was counted many times. V usage is TRBV2 and J usage is TRBJ1-3; D remains unclear. Trimming took 4 bases from V and 6 from J, leaving 10 bases between them. CDR3 length equals 13 residues. CDR1 SNHLY and CDR2 FYNNEI come from the germline V gene. The CDR3 reads CASSASAENTIYF. CDR3 coding DNA: TGTGCCAGCAGTGCATCGGCGGAAAACACCATATATTTT. Using reference TRBV2 and TRBJ1-3 for the parts outside the CDR3, the full variable domain is EPEVTQTPSHQVTQMGQEVILRCVPISNHLYFYWYRQILGQKVEFLVSFYNNEISEKSEIFDDQFSVERPDGSNFTLKIRSTKLEDSAMYFCASSASAENTIYFGEGSWLTVV.